This record concerns one T cell receptor beta chain sequence. Its antigen is undetermined. This sample is drawn from a study of monozygotic twins with inflammatory bowel disease. Amplification used two nested PCRs: approximately 15 cycles, then 8 to 10 cycles, on TCRalpha/TCRbeta cDNA. TCRdb reprocessed the 5' RACE reads; each CDR3 protein has one entry and no DNA is given. The table for this sample gives approximately 340,000 distinct CDR3 sequences. Study-wide results and limits: By inverse Simpson index, TCRbeta diversity was lower in IBD patients than in healthy co-twins. Among twins, concordant and discordant pairs did not differ in repertoire similarity, possibly from limited power.

The CDR3 consists of 14 residues. CDR1 is MDHEN, CDR2 SYDVKM, per germline. The TCR sequence derives from a human donor with ulcerative colitis or Crohn's disease, or a healthy co-twin of an affected twin (not recorded which). The chain carries TRBV28 and TRBJ2-1; TCRdb lists TRBD2, though no DNA is available to test this call. The source material was blood. CDR3 sequence reads: CASSLGPRLNEQFF.